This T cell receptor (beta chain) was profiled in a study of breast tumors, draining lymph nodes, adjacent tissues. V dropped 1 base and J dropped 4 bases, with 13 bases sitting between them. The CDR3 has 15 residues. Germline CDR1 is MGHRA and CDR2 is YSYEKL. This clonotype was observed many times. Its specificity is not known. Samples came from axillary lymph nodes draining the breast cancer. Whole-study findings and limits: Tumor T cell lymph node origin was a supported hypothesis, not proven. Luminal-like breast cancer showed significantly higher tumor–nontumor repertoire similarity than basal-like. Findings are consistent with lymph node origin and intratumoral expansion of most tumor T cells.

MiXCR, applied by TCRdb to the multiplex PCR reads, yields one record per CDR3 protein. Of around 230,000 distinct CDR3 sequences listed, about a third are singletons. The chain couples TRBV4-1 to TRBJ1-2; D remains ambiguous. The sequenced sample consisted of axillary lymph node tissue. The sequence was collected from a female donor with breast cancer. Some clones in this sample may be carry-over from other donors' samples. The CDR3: CASSQGFGLRYGYTF. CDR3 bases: TGCGCCAGCAGCCAAGGATTCGGCCTACGCTATGGCTACACCTTC.